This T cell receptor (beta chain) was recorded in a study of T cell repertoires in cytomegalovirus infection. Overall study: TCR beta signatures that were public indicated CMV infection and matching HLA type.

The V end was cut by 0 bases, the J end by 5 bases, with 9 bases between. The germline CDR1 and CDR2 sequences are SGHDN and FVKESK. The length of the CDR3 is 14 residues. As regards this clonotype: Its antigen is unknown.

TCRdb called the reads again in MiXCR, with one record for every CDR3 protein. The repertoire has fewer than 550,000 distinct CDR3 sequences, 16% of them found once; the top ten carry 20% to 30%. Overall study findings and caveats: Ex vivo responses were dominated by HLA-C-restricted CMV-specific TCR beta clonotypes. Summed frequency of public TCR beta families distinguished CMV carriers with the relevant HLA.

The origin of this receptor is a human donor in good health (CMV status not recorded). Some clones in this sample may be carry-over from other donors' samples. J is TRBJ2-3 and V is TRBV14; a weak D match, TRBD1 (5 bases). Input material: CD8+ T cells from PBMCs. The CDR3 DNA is TGTGCCAGCAGCCAAGAAGGGGTGGTAGATACGCAGTATTTT. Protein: CASSQEGVVDTQYF.